The next 28 T cell receptor beta chains were all read from a single sample in a study of T-cell reconstitution after alpha-beta-depleted transplantation in children. As it was prepared, the TCRbeta library received unique molecular identifiers. TCRdb processed the PCR reads anew with MiXCR; each CDR3 protein has one entry. The sample records 600,000 to 700,000 distinct CDR3 sequences, around 14% being singletons. The sequences come from PBMCs, collected before TCRalphabeta/CD19-depleted stem cell transplant. The receptor source for this set is a girl aged 2 to 9 with congenital amegakaryocytic thrombocytopenia, due to receive a stem cell transplant.

The V gene is TRBV12-3 or TRBV12-4, the J gene TRBJ1-4; TRBD1 matches 8 bases. V gave up 7 bases and J gave up 3 bases; unmatched junction bases: 4. There are 14 residues in the CDR3. The CDR3 region is CASTQGAPNEKLFF. CDR3 coding DNA: TGTGCCAGCACCCAGGGGGCGCCTAATGAAAAACTGTTTTTT.

This clonotype occurred many times. V is TRBV12-3 or TRBV12-4 and J is TRBJ1-5, with unresolved D. The V gene lost 3 bases and the J gene lost 6 bases, with 9 bases spanning the gap. This CDR3 is built from 13 residues. This CDR3 reads CASSFGVGQPQHF. CDR3 coding DNA: TGTGCCAGCAGTTTTGGGGTAGGTCAGCCCCAGCATTTT.

This clonotype came up many times. This chain connects TRBV7-9 to TRBJ1-1; D remains unclear. This CDR3 contains 13 residues. Germline V lookup: CDR1 SEHNR, CDR2 FQNEAQ (reference sequence). The V gene lost 3 bases and the J gene lost 1 base, with 6 bases spanning the gap. The CDR3 reads CASSFPRNTEAFF. CDR3 DNA sequence: TGTGCCAGCAGCTTTCCCCGGAACACTGAAGCTTTCTTT.

This clonotype was seen at least ten times. The chain combines TRBV20-1 with TRBJ2-3; the match to TRBD2 covers 9 bases. Germline V CDR1 and CDR2: DFQATT, SNEGSKA (reference sequence). The CDR3 extends over 14 amino acids. V gave up 6 bases and J gave up 3 bases; unmatched junction bases: 7. CDR3 DNA sequence: TGCAGTGCAGGGGCGGGAGGGCCAACAGATACGCAGTATTTT. As protein: CSAGAGGPTDTQYF.

At least ten counts were recorded for this clonotype. This chain connects TRBV29-1 to TRBJ1-2, with D possibly TRBD1 on 6 matching bases. Germline V CDR1 and CDR2: SQVTM, ANQGSEA. With 6 bases removed from V and 4 bases from J, the gap between germline ends came to 12 bases. The CDR3 loop spans 12 amino acids. The CDR3, as DNA: TGCAGCGTAGCACAGGGCACCTATGGCTACACCTTC. Protein: CSVAQGTYGYTF. Based on the CDR3 plus reference TRBV29-1 and TRBJ1-2, the full variable domain is SAVISQKPSRDICQRGTSLTIQCQVDSQVTMMFWYRQQPGQSLTLIATANQGSEATYESGFVIDKFPISRPNLTFSTLTVSNMSPEDSSIYLCSVAQGTYGYTFGSGTRLTVV.

The chain has TRBV5-5 and TRBJ2-5; weak D call: TRBD2 (6 bases). V was pared by 0 bases and J by 5 bases, with 14 bases between. The germline gives CDR1 SGHKS, CDR2 YYEKEE (reference sequence). The CDR3 runs 15 residues. The CDR3 region has the DNA TGTGCCAGCAGCTTGGACATTGCGGAGGGCGAGACCCAGTACTTC. It is translated as CASSLDIAEGETQYF.

The rearrangement links TRBV20-1 to TRBJ2-7, with TRBD2 matching over 9 bases. The CDR3 contains 16 residues. Trimming removed 0 bases from V and 4 bases from J; junction bases left unmatched: 10. CDR1 is DFQATT, CDR2 SNEGSKA, per germline (reference sequence). The CDR3 bases are TGCAGTGCTAGAGAGTCGGCTAGCGGGAAAGTTTACGAGCAGTACTTC. Translated, it gives CSARESASGKVYEQYF.

Only a few counts were recorded for this clonotype. The chain joins TRBV15 to TRBJ2-1; D unclear. Germline lookup yields CDR1 LNHNV and CDR2 YYDKDF (reference sequence). The CDR3 totals 14 residues. The V and J ends lost 3 bases and 5 bases respectively, with 11 bases between them. CDR3 in amino acids: CATSRAGDDNEQFF. DNA for the CDR3: TGTGCCACCAGCAGGGCCGGTGACGACAATGAGCAGTTCTTC.

The rearrangement links TRBV12-3 or TRBV12-4 to TRBJ1-4; D remains unclear. V gave up 6 bases and J gave up 6 bases, with 11 bases separating them. The CDR3 sequence is 13 residues long. The CDR3 DNA is TGTGCCAGCAGGGAGGGCGAGGATGAAAAACTGTTTTTT. It yields the protein CASREGEDEKLFF.

The rearrangement links TRBV4-2 to TRBJ1-5, with D possibly TRBD1 on 6 matching bases. The germline gives CDR1 LGHNA, CDR2 YNFKEQ. CDR3 length: 15 residues. V was trimmed by 4 bases and J by 1 base, leaving 11 bases between them. CDR3 sequence reads: CASSPGGLSNQPQHF. The CDR3 DNA follows: TGTGCCAGCAGCCCCGGGGGCCTAAGCAATCAGCCCCAGCATTTT.

This clonotype has ten or more counts. J is TRBJ2-1 and V is TRBV11-2; perhaps TRBD2 as D (6 bases). V was shortened by 8 bases and J by 1 base, with 18 bases between the two germline ends. CDR3 length equals 16 residues. The V gene's germline CDR1 is SGHAT and CDR2 FQNNGV. The CDR3 sequence: CASSFGGKWSYNEQFF. CDR3 bases: TGTGCCAGCTCCTTCGGGGGAAAATGGTCCTACAATGAGCAGTTCTTC.

The CDR3 DNA sequence: TGTGCCAGCAGTCCCGGGACAGAAGTCAACGAGCAGTACTTC. It translates to CASSPGTEVNEQYF. The chain uses TRBV27 and TRBJ2-7; 7 bases align to TRBD1. CDR3 length: 14 amino acids. J was trimmed by 5 bases and V by 5 bases; bases with no gene match: 9. Germline V gene lookup returns CDR1 MNHEY and CDR2 SMNVEV (reference sequence).

In its sample, this clonotype was seen many times. The rearrangement joins TRBV28 to TRBJ2-1; TRBD2 might be the D (6 bases). The germline V and J ends were trimmed by 8 bases and 1 base, with 9 bases remaining between them. CDR3 length: 13 residues. Germline CDR1 MDHEN, CDR2 SYDVKM. The CDR3 is CASGLLSYNEQFF. Here the CDR3 DNA reads TGTGCCAGCGGACTACTATCCTACAATGAGCAGTTCTTC. The whole variable domain, remainder taken from reference TRBV28 and TRBJ2-1, is DVKVTQSSRYLVKRTGEKVFLECVQDMDHENMFWYRQDPGLGLRLIYFSYDVKMKEKGDIPEGYSVSREKKERFSLILESASTNQTSMYLCASGLLSYNEQFFGPGTRLTVL.

This clonotype was picked up a small number of times. The rearrangement joins TRBV12-3 or TRBV12-4 to TRBJ1-6; 8 bases are a match to TRBD1. The CDR3 runs 15 residues. V trimming: 4 bases; J trimming: 10 bases; junction bases outside the gene matches: 9. CDR3 sequence (DNA): TGTGCCAGCAGTTCCATAAGGACAGGGAGCTCACCCCTCCACTTT. Translating it yields CASSSIRTGSSPLHF.

This clonotype turned up a few times. The rearrangement joins TRBV12-3 or TRBV12-4 to TRBJ1-2; TRBD1 might be the D (5 bases). The CDR3 is 15 amino acids. V lost 5 bases, J lost 5 bases, and 18 bases lay in between. The CDR3 reads CASSLRAMGVYGYTF. CDR3 DNA sequence: TGTGCCAGCAGTCTCCGGGCCATGGGGGTGTATGGCTACACCTTC.

The V gene is TRBV11-2, the J gene TRBJ2-7, with no clear D. Germline CDR1 SGHAT, CDR2 FQNNGV. This CDR3 has 14 residues. Trimming removed 2 bases at V and 6 bases at J, with 14 bases between. In nucleotides, the CDR3 is TGTGCCAGCAGCTTACTCCCGGGTTACGGCGAGCAGTACTTC. Translating it yields CASSLLPGYGEQYF.

The chain uses TRBV30 and TRBJ1-1; 8 bases line up with TRBD1. The CDR3 has 13 amino acids. With 5 bases clipped from V and 5 bases from J, the junction kept 7 bases outside the gene matches. Per germline, CDR1 GTSNPN and CDR2 SVGIG (reference sequence). CDR3 sequence: CAWDQGALTEAFF. CDR3 sequence (DNA): TGTGCCTGGGATCAGGGGGCACTGACTGAAGCTTTCTTT.

This clonotype has ten or more counts. The CDR3 bases are TGCAGTGCTAGAGATGGGGGTAGACTCGAGCAGTACTTC. The encoded protein is CSARDGGRLEQYF. This chain links TRBV20-1 with TRBJ2-7; perhaps D is TRBD1 or TRBD2 (5 bases each). With 0 bases removed from V and 6 bases from J, the gap between germline ends came to 12 bases. The CDR3 contains 13 residues. The germline gives CDR1 DFQATT, CDR2 SNEGSKA (reference sequence).

This clonotype has only a few counts. The rearrangement uses TRBV5-6 and TRBJ2-7; 7 nucleotides match TRBD2. Germline V gives CDR1 SGHDT, CDR2 YYEEEE. CDR3 length: 16 residues. V dropped 4 bases and J dropped 7; count of bases not matched to a gene: 17. The chain's CDR3 is CASSPLVRGGPSEQYF. CDR3 nucleotides: TGTGCCAGCAGCCCCTTGGTGAGGGGAGGGCCTTCTGAGCAGTACTTC.

Ten or more counts support this clonotype. V is TRBV28 and J is TRBJ2-5, with no clear D. The CDR3 is 16 residues long. V lost 1 base, J lost 2 bases, and 14 bases lay in between. Germline V CDR1 and CDR2: MDHEN, SYDVKM. This CDR3 reads CASSLSIMGRQETQYF. Written as DNA, the CDR3 is TGTGCCAGCAGTTTATCCATAATGGGCAGGCAAGAGACCCAGTACTTC.

There are many counts of this clonotype. This chain uses TRBV29-1 with TRBJ1-3; no firm D call. The germline V gene has CDR1 SQVTM and CDR2 ANQGSEA. CDR3 length: 14 residues. V dropped 6 bases and J dropped 0 bases, with 12 bases sitting between them. The CDR3 DNA is TGCAGCGTCCTCTTTCGGCCCTCTGGAAACACCATATATTTT. Its translation: CSVLFRPSGNTIYF.

This clonotype has ten or more counts. The chain links TRBV12-3 or TRBV12-4 to TRBJ2-5; 12 nucleotides line up with TRBD1. V dropped 5 bases and J dropped 4; count of bases not matched to a gene: 5. The CDR3 runs to 15 residues. This chain's CDR3 is CASSPRDRGLETQYF. CDR3 nucleotides: TGTGCCAGCAGTCCTAGGGACAGGGGGCTAGAGACCCAGTACTTC.

With regard to this clonotype: Since a much larger clone is just one base distant, this may be a read error. The chain couples TRBV29-1 to TRBJ2-1; D is unresolved. Trimming shortened V by 5 bases and J by 2 bases, and 7 bases separated the two germline ends. Germline V gene data show CDR1 as SQVTM and CDR2 as ANQGSEA. The CDR3 extends over 12 amino acids. CDR3 sequence: CSVRTPYNEQFF. In nucleotides, the CDR3 is TGCAGCGTTCGGACCCCCTACAATGAGCAGTTCTTC.

This clonotype showed up many times. J is TRBJ2-7 and V is TRBV10-3, with TRBD1 matching 8 bases. Germline CDR1 is ENHRY and CDR2 is SYGVKD. V lost 10 bases, J lost 2 bases, and 10 bases stayed unmatched. This CDR3 contains 14 residues. The CDR3 loop reads CATTTDRDPYEQYF. In DNA form, the CDR3 reads TGTGCCACCACTACGGACAGGGACCCCTACGAGCAGTACTTC.

The sample holds many counts of this clonotype. The genes are TRBV6-4 and TRBJ1-5; D remains ambiguous. The length of the CDR3 is 12 residues. The germline V gene has CDR1 MRHNA and CDR2 SNTAGT. V was shortened by 4 bases and J by 10 bases, with 11 bases between the two germline ends. The CDR3 reads CASSALGDPQHF. The CDR3 bases are TGTGCCAGCAGTGCTCTAGGTGACCCCCAGCATTTT.

In this sample, this clonotype turned up a few times. The chain links TRBV28 to TRBJ2-7; D gene uncertain. Germline assignment: CDR1 MDHEN and CDR2 SYDVKM. With 11 bases removed from V and 0 bases from J, the gap between germline ends came to 17 bases. The CDR3 consists of 14 residues. The CDR3 DNA reads TGTGCCTGCATCGGGTTGGGCACCTCCTACGAGCAGTACTTC. Translating gives CACIGLGTSYEQYF.

This clonotype was counted a few times. The rearrangement links TRBV4-2 to TRBJ2-6; 12 bases fit TRBD2. CDR1 LGHNA and CDR2 YNFKEQ come from the germline V gene. CDR3 length: 17 amino acids. Losses at the gene ends were 2 bases for V and 2 bases for J; bases not matched to a gene: 1. In DNA, the CDR3 is TGTGCCAGCAGCCAAAGACTAGCGGGAGCTGGGGCCAACGTCCTGACTTTC. Encoded protein: CASSQRLAGAGANVLTF.

This clonotype was found many times. J is TRBJ2-7 and V is TRBV14; D remains ambiguous. This CDR3 comprises 14 residues. Germline-derived CDR1 and CDR2 are SGHDN and FVKESK. With 0 bases removed from V and 6 bases from J, the gap between germline ends came to 12 bases. The CDR3 sequence is CASSQEWSSVEQYF. The CDR3 nucleotides are TGTGCCAGCAGCCAAGAGTGGTCGTCCGTCGAGCAGTACTTC.